This is a list of T cell receptor beta chains from one sample in a study of blood T cell repertoires in COVID-19. Clones were read by immunoSEQ multiplex PCR, and TCRdb kept only the in-frame ones, dropping some. The sample records about 200,000 clones, approximately 91% being singletons. The specimen was peripheral blood. These receptors were obtained from a man aged 45-65 years with COVID-19, enrolled during active disease. The CDR3 runs from the conserved cysteine through the conserved F or W. Each record gives: CDR3 length, J gene, V gene, D gene, CDR3 DNA, CDR3 protein. The D gene is left open where the match is weak.

cdr3_length: 14
j_call: TRBJ2-2
v_call: TRBV28
d_call: TRBD2
cdr3_nt: TGTGCCGGCCACGAGCTAGCGGGGGCCGGGGAGCTGTTTTTT
cdr3_aa: CAGHELAGAGELFF

cdr3_length: 15
j_call: TRBJ2-3
v_call: TRBV7-6
d_call: TRBD2
cdr3_nt: TGTGCCAGCAGCTCGACTAGCTCCCGCACAGATACGCAGTATTTT
cdr3_aa: CASSSTSSRTDTQYF

cdr3_length: 13
j_call: TRBJ1-5
v_call: TRBV29-1
d_call: -
cdr3_nt: TGCAGCGTAGGGGGAGGGCAAGATCAGCCCCAGCATTTT
cdr3_aa: CSVGGGQDQPQHF

cdr3_length: 15
j_call: TRBJ2-3
v_call: TRBV6-4
d_call: -
cdr3_nt: TGTGCCAGCAGTGACTCCAGAGGGAGCACAGATACGCAGTATTTT
cdr3_aa: CASSDSRGSTDTQYF

cdr3_length: 14
j_call: TRBJ2-7
v_call: TRBV6-5
d_call: -
cdr3_nt: TGTGCCAGCAGCTACACCACAGGAGCCTACGAGCAGTACTTC
cdr3_aa: CASSYTTGAYEQYF

cdr3_length: 15
j_call: TRBJ1-1
v_call: TRBV2
d_call: -
cdr3_nt: TGTGCCAGCAGTGCACAGGGAACGGCAAACACTGAAGCTTTCTTT
cdr3_aa: CASSAQGTANTEAFF

cdr3_length: 14
j_call: TRBJ2-2
v_call: TRBV15
d_call: -
cdr3_nt: TGTGCCACCAGCAGAGGAGGTGGGGACTGGGAGCTGTTTTTT
cdr3_aa: CATSRGGGDWELFF

cdr3_length: 16
j_call: TRBJ2-5
v_call: TRBV10-3
d_call: -
cdr3_nt: TGTGCCATCAGTGGGGGGCTGACGAGTATGGGAGAGACCCAGTACTTC
cdr3_aa: CAISGGLTSMGETQYF

cdr3_length: 13
j_call: TRBJ1-1
v_call: TRBV28
d_call: -
cdr3_nt: TGTGCCAGCAACGCACAGGGATTCACTGAAGCTTTCTTT
cdr3_aa: CASNAQGFTEAFF

cdr3_length: 16
j_call: TRBJ1-2
v_call: TRBV5-1
d_call: TRBD1
cdr3_nt: TGCGCCAGCAGCCCGGGGCAGGGGGAAGATCGTTATGGCTACACCTTC
cdr3_aa: CASSPGQGEDRYGYTF